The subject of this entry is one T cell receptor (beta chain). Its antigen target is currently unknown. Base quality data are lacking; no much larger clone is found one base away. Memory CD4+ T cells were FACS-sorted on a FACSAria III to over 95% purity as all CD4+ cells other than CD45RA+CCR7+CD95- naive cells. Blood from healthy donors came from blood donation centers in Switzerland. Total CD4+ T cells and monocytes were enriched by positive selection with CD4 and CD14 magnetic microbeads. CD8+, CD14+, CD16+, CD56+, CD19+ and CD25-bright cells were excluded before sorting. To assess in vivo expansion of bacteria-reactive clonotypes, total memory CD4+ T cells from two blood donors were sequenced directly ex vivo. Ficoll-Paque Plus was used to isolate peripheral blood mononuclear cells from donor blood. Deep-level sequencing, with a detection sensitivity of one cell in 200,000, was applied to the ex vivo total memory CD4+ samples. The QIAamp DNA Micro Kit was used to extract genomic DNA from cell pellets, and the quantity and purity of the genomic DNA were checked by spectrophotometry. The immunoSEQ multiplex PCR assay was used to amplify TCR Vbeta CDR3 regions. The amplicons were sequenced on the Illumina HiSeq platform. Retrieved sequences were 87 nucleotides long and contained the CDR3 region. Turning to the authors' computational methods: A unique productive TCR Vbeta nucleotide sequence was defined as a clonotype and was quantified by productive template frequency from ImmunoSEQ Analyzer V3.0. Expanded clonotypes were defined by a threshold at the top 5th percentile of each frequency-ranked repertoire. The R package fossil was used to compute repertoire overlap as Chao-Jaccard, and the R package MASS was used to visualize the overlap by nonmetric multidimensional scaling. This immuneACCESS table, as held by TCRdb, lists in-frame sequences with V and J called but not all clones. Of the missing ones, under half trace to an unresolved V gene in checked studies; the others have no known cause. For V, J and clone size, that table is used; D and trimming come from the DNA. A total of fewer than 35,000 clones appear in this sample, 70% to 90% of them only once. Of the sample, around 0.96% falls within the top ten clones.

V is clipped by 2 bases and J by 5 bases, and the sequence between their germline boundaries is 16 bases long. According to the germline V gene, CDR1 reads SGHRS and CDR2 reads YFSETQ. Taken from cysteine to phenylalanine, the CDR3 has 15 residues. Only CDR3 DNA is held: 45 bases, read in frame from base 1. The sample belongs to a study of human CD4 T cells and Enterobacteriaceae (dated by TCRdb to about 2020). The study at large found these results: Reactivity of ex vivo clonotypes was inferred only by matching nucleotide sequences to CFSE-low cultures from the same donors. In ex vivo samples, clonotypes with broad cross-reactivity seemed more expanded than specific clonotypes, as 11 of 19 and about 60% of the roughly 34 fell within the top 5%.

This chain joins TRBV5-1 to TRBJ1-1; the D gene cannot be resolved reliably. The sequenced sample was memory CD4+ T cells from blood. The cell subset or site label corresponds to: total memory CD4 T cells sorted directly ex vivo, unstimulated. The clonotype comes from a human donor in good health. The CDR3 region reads CASSFEGSPRTEAFF. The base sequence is TGCGCCAGCAGCTTTGAGGGTTCCCCTCGGACTGAAGCTTTCTTT.